A selection of T cell receptor beta chains follows, all from one sample in a study of blood T cells in healthy people across ages. TCRdb fed the 5' RACE reads into MiXCR, producing one record per CDR3 protein. The table includes about 630,000 distinct CDR3 sequences, under 25% detected once. Material for sequencing was blood. The receptors were sampled from a man in his 70s in good health. CDR3s leave out the opening cysteine and the closing phenylalanine or tryptophan.

V gene: TRBV7-9
J gene: TRBJ1-1
CDR3 protein: ASSSPGRDEAF

V gene: TRBV9
J gene: TRBJ2-4
CDR3 protein: ASSAGLVTKNIQY

V gene: TRBV29-1
J gene: .
CDR3 protein: SVAPVVAYEQY

V gene: TRBV28
J gene: TRBJ2-2
CDR3 protein: ASNRDTGLTGELF

V gene: TRBV2
J gene: TRBJ2-5
CDR3 protein: ASSRTSGSQETQY

V gene: TRBV7-2
J gene: TRBJ2-7
CDR3 protein: ASSSDPGLAGNERY

V gene: TRBV20-1
J gene: TRBJ1-2
CDR3 protein: SASTSYGYT

V gene: TRBV7-6
J gene: .
CDR3 protein: ASSLGWKNYEQY

V gene: TRBV2
J gene: TRBJ1-2
CDR3 protein: ASSESPPTSYGYT

V gene: TRBV7-9
J gene: TRBJ2-1
CDR3 protein: ASFPGRLAGGPANNEQF

V gene: TRBV9
J gene: .
CDR3 protein: ASSALRGTGEGNEQF

V gene: TRBV20-1
J gene: TRBJ1-6
CDR3 protein: SAPLEGGTGQSPLH

V gene: TRBV28
J gene: TRBJ2-7
CDR3 protein: ASSNLGQGIYEQY

V gene: TRBV6-5
J gene: .
CDR3 protein: ASSYYWGSEQF

V gene: TRBV20-1
J gene: .
CDR3 protein: SATTTPTQF

V gene: TRBV20-1
J gene: TRBJ1-4
CDR3 protein: SARDAGINEKLF

V gene: TRBV18
J gene: TRBJ2-5
CDR3 protein: ASSPPGTSPGETQY

V gene: TRBV4-1
J gene: .
CDR3 protein: ASSLRDNEQF

V gene: TRBV7-9
J gene: TRBJ1-1
CDR3 protein: ASSLMTGLATEAF

V gene: TRBV5-1
J gene: TRBJ2-1
CDR3 protein: ASSFQGAYNEQF

V gene: TRBV7-8
J gene: TRBJ1-4
CDR3 protein: ASSLAQGETNEKLF

V gene: TRBV24-1
J gene: TRBJ2-3
CDR3 protein: ATGQGSTDTQY

V gene: TRBV9
J gene: .
CDR3 protein: ASSVATGGFTNEQF

V gene: TRBV7-2
J gene: TRBJ2-5
CDR3 protein: ASEEAGGEETQY

V gene: TRBV20-1
J gene: TRBJ1-2
CDR3 protein: SASAQGYGYT

V gene: TRBV10-3
J gene: TRBJ2-1
CDR3 protein: AISGLAGGPDEQF

V gene: TRBV20-1
J gene: TRBJ2-7
CDR3 protein: SAGDYPGEQY

V gene: TRBV28
J gene: TRBJ2-7
CDR3 protein: ASIMAGSRGEQY

V gene: TRBV12-3/TRBV12-4
J gene: TRBJ2-5
CDR3 protein: ASSPGLVGETQY

V gene: TRBV4-1
J gene: TRBJ2-5
CDR3 protein: ASSTRTSGSWETQY

V gene: TRBV20-1
J gene: TRBJ2-2
CDR3 protein: SARPSGASGVSTGELF

V gene: TRBV29-1
J gene: TRBJ2-1
CDR3 protein: SVSPSGSDEQF

V gene: TRBV4-1
J gene: TRBJ2-5
CDR3 protein: ASSHPTGAPQY

V gene: TRBV7-2
J gene: TRBJ2-5
CDR3 protein: ASSLGLGAGEETQY

V gene: TRBV10-2
J gene: TRBJ2-2
CDR3 protein: ASSEDGGGTGELF

V gene: TRBV7-3
J gene: .
CDR3 protein: ASSNGQGITYEQY

V gene: TRBV5-1
J gene: TRBJ2-7
CDR3 protein: ASSGEAYEQY

V gene: TRBV10-2
J gene: .
CDR3 protein: ASSESASGGEQF

V gene: TRBV3-1
J gene: TRBJ2-2
CDR3 protein: ASSQVSEKDTGELF

V gene: TRBV2
J gene: TRBJ2-5
CDR3 protein: ASSQDRDGTQY

V gene: TRBV12-3/TRBV12-4
J gene: TRBJ2-7
CDR3 protein: ASSSSGLEQY

V gene: TRBV12-3/TRBV12-4
J gene: TRBJ2-3
CDR3 protein: ASGPSGRVPDTQY

V gene: TRBV28
J gene: TRBJ2-5
CDR3 protein: ASSSPPDRGQKTQY

V gene: TRBV6-2/TRBV6-3
J gene: TRBJ2-1
CDR3 protein: ASSAQGIEQF

V gene: TRBV7-3
J gene: TRBJ2-3
CDR3 protein: ASSGGQATDTQY

V gene: TRBV6-1
J gene: TRBJ2-2
CDR3 protein: ASSETSGSFGELF

V gene: TRBV29-1
J gene: TRBJ1-2
CDR3 protein: SVEPRGNYGYT

V gene: TRBV27
J gene: TRBJ1-4
CDR3 protein: ASSLTDRGGVEKLF

V gene: TRBV2
J gene: TRBJ2-1
CDR3 protein: ASRAELDSYNEQF

V gene: TRBV12-3/TRBV12-4
J gene: TRBJ1-2
CDR3 protein: ASSKTGGVGYT

V gene: TRBV15
J gene: TRBJ2-1
CDR3 protein: ATSRDRYEQF

V gene: TRBV4-3
J gene: TRBJ2-7
CDR3 protein: ASSQDTGGYYEQY

V gene: TRBV6-2/TRBV6-3
J gene: .
CDR3 protein: ASSPPGTVGNEQF

V gene: TRBV10-3
J gene: TRBJ2-5
CDR3 protein: AISESAVQETQY

V gene: TRBV5-1
J gene: .
CDR3 protein: ASTNTRSRSYEQY

V gene: TRBV18
J gene: TRBJ2-5
CDR3 protein: ASSPPSGAETQY